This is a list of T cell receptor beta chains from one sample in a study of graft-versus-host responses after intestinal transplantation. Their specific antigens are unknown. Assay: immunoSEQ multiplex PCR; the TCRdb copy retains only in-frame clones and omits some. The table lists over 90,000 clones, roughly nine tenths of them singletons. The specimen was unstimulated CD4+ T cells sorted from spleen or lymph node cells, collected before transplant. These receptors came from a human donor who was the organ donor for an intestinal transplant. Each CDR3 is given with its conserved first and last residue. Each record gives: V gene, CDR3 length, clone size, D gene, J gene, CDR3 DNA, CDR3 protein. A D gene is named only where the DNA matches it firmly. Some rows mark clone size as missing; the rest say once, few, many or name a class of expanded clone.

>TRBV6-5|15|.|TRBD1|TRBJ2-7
TGTGCCAGCAGTCCCCCGGGACAGAAAGGGGGCGAGCAGTACTTC
CASSPPGQKGGEQYF
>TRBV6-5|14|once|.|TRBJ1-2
TGTGCCAGCAGTTACTCAGGACAGATCTATGGCTACACCTTC
CASSYSGQIYGYTF
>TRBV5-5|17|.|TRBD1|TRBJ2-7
TGTGCCAGCACCGTACCCTACAGGGGGCGCATAAAAGGCGAGCAGTACTTC
CASTVPYRGRIKGEQYF
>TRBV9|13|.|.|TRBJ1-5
TGTGCCAGCAGCGTAGCGTTTAATCAGCCCCAGCATTTT
CASSVAFNQPQHF
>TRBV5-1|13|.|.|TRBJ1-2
TGCGCCAGCAGCTCAACAGGGAGTGTTGGCTACACCTTC
CASSSTGSVGYTF
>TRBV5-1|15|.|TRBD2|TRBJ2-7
TGCGCCAGCAGCGCCTCCGGGACTAGCGTATACGAGCAGTACTTC
CASSASGTSVYEQYF
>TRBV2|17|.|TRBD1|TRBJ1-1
TGTGCCAGCAAGACAGGGGGCGCGAATTGGGGAGACACTGAAGCTTTCTTT
CASKTGGANWGDTEAFF
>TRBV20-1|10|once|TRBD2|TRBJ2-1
TGCAGTGCTGCGCGGGGGGGGCAGTTCTTC
CSAARGGQFF
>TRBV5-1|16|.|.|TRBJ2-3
TGCGCCAGCAGCTTGGAGGGGGGGGCCGGCACAGATACGCAGTATTTT
CASSLEGGAGTDTQYF
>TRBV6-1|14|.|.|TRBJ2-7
TGTGCCAGCAGGGCGAGACAAAGCTCCTACGAGCAGTACTTC
CASRARQSSYEQYF
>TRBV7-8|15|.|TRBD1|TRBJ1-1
TGTGCCAGCAGCCCGACCGGGACAGGGGGGACTGAAGCTTTCTTT
CASSPTGTGGTEAFF
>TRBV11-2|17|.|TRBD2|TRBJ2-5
TGTGCCAGCAGCTTACCCTGGACTGGCGGGGGGAGGGAGACCCAGTACTTC
CASSLPWTGGGRETQYF
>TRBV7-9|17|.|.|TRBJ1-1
TGTGCCAGCAGCTCCCCTGTCGCGGGGGATGGGGACACTGAAGCTTTCTTT
CASSSPVAGDGDTEAFF
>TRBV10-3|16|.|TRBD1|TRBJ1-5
TGTGCCATCAGTGAGCCGGGGACAGGGAGTTACCAGCCCCAGCATTTT
CAISEPGTGSYQPQHF
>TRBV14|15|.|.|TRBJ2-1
TGTGCCAGCAGCCAAGGGCCTAGCCGTTTGAATGAGCAGTTCTTC
CASSQGPSRLNEQFF
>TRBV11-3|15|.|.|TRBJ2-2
TGTGCCAGCAGCTTTGGCAGAGGGCCCACCGGGGAGCTGTTTTTT
CASSFGRGPTGELFF
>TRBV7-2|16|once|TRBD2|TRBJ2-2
TGTGCCAGCAGCCTAGGACTAGCCGCGAACACCGGGGAGCTGTTTTTT
CASSLGLAANTGELFF
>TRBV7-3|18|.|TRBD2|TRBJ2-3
TGTGCCAGCAGCCCCGGAAGGACTAGCGGGGGCCGCACAGATACGCAGTATTTT
CASSPGRTSGGRTDTQYF
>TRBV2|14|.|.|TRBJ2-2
TGTGCCAGCAATCGACTGACGGCGGCCGGGGAGCTGTTTTTT
CASNRLTAAGELFF
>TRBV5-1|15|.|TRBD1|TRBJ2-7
TGCGCCAGCAGCTTGGCGGGACAGGGATACAACGAGCAGTACTTC
CASSLAGQGYNEQYF
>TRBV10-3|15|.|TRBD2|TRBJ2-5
TGTGCCATCAGAGCGGGGGGGCGGAGGGGAGAGACCCAGTACTTC
CAIRAGGRRGETQYF
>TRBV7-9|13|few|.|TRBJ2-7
TGTGCCAGCAGCTTGGGGGGGCCCTACGAGCAGTACTTC
CASSLGGPYEQYF
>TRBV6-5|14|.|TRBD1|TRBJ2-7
TGTGCCAGCAGTGTCGGACAGGGGGCTTACGAGCAGTACTTC
CASSVGQGAYEQYF
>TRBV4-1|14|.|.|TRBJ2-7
TGCGCCAGCAGCCAAGGACACGGAGGTGGCGAGCAGTACTTC
CASSQGHGGGEQYF
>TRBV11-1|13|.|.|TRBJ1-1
TGTGCCAGCAGCCGGGAGGTGGACACTGAAGCTTTCTTT
CASSREVDTEAFF
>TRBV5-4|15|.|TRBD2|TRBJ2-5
TGTGCCAGCAGCACCCTAGCGGGGGCCCAAGAGACCCAGTACTTC
CASSTLAGAQETQYF
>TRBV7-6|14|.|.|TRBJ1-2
TGTGCCAGCAGCTTAGCGCCGGGGAGCTATGGCTACACCTTC
CASSLAPGSYGYTF
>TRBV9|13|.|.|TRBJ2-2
TGTGCCAGCAGCGCCCTCATAGCCGGGGAGCTGTTTTTT
CASSALIAGELFF
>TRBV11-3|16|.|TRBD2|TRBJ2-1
TGTGCCAGCAGCTTAGGGCGTGGGGGGGCCTACAATGAGCAGTTCTTC
CASSLGRGGAYNEQFF
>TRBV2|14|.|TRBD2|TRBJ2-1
TGTGCCAGCAGGGGGGGGAGCTCCTACAATGAGCAGTTCTTC
CASRGGSSYNEQFF
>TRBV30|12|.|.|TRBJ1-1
TGTGCCTGGTCTGGTGGGGCCGTTCGCGCTTTCTTT
CAWSGGAVRAFF
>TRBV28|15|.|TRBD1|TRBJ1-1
TGTGCCAGCACTCTCGACAGGGGGCACGGGACTGAAGCTTTCTTT
CASTLDRGHGTEAFF
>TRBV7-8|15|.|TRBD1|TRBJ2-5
TGTGCCAGCAGCCCCTGGACAGGGGGGCCGGAGACCCAGTACTTC
CASSPWTGGPETQYF
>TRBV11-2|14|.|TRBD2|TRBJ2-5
TGTGCCAGCAGCTTGTGGGGACTAGCGGGGACCCAGTACTTC
CASSLWGLAGTQYF
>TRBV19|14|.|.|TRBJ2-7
TGTGCCAGTAGTTCGATGGACAGCTCCTACGAGCAGTACTTC
CASSSMDSSYEQYF
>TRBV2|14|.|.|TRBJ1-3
TGTGCCAGCGGTAACAGGAACTCGGGAAACACCATATATTTT
CASGNRNSGNTIYF
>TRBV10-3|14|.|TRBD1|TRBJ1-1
TGTGCCATCAGTTGGACAGGGGATCGATCTGAAGCTTTCTTT
CAISWTGDRSEAFF
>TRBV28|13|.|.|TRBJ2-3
TGTGCCAGTCTCAGGACTGTATCAGATACGCAGTATTTT
CASLRTVSDTQYF
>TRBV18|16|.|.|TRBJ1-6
TGTGCCAGCTCACCACTCCGGGAGGGGTATAATTCACCCCTCCACTTT
CASSPLREGYNSPLHF
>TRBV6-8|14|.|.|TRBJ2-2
TGTGCCAGCAGTAGGGGACTCGGGGTCGGGGAGCTGTTTTTT
CASSRGLGVGELFF
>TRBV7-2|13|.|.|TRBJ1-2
TGTGCCAGCAGCTTAGCGTCGGGGGGTGGCTACACCTTC
CASSLASGGGYTF
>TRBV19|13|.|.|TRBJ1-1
TGTGCCAGTGGGAACAGGGATCGGACTGAAGCTTTCTTT
CASGNRDRTEAFF
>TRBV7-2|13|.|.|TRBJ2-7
TGTGCCAGCAGCCCCGGGACTTACTACGAGCAGTACTTC
CASSPGTYYEQYF
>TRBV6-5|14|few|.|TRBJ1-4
TGTGCCAGCAGTTACACCGTCGGGATCGAAAAACTGTTTTTT
CASSYTVGIEKLFF
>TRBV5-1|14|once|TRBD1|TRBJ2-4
TGCGCCAGCAGCTTAAGCGGGACAGGGGACATTCAGTACTTC
CASSLSGTGDIQYF
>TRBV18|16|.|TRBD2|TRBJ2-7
TGTGCCAGCTCACCACCGGGACTAGCGGGCTCCTACGAGCAGTACTTC
CASSPPGLAGSYEQYF
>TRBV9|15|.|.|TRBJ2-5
TGTGCCAGCAGCGTAGGGGGACTCTCCCAAGAGACCCAGTACTTC
CASSVGGLSQETQYF
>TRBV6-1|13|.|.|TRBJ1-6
TGTGCCAGCAGCTACACGGGGAGTTCACCCCTCCACTTT
CASSYTGSSPLHF
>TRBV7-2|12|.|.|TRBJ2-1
TGTGCCAGCAGCTTAGTCGGCGGGGGCCAGTTCTTC
CASSLVGGGQFF
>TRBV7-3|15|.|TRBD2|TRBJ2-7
TGTGCCAGCAGCCTTGAGCGGGGGCCGACCTACGAGCAGTACTTC
CASSLERGPTYEQYF
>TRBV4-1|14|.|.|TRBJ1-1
TGCGCCAGCAGCCAAGATGGCGGGTGGACTGAAGCTTTCTTT
CASSQDGGWTEAFF
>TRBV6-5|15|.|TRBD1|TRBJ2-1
TGTGCCAGCAGCTCACCCCGGGACAGCCTCAATGAGCAGTTCTTC
CASSSPRDSLNEQFF
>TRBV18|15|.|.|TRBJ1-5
TGTGCCAGCTCACAGCCGGGAGGTGAGAATCAGCCCCAGCATTTT
CASSQPGGENQPQHF
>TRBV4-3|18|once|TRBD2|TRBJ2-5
TGCGCCAGCAGCCAAGACCCACCCAACGCGGGGGGGCTAGAGACCCAGTACTTC
CASSQDPPNAGGLETQYF
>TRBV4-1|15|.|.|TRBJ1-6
TGCGCCAGCAGCCAAGAAGCAGCAGGCCCTAAATCCCTCCACTTT
CASSQEAAGPKSLHF